What follows are 21 T cell receptor beta chains derived from one specimen sequenced in a study of shared clonotypes between healthy human individuals. Clones were sequenced by immunoSEQ multiplex PCR, and TCRdb holds only the in-frame ones, with some missing. The sample consists of some 1,400,000 clones, roughly 96% of them appearing once. Sequencing used naive CD4+ T cells sorted from blood. Noted subset: CD45RA+ positively selected. These receptors all come from a man aged 25 to 45 in good health.

The chain carries TRBV30 and TRBJ2-5; TRBD1 might be the D (6 bases). The DNA end lines up better with TRBJ2-7; the J call may be wrong. The germline V gene encodes CDR1 GTSNPN and CDR2 SVGIG (reference sequence). The CDR3 sequence is 16 residues long. The CDR3 region has the DNA TGTGCCTGGAATCGGTATCGACAGGATAAAGGATACGAGCAGTACTTC. Encoded protein: CAWNRYRQDKGYEQYF.

This sequence joins TRBV25-1 and TRBJ2-7; no definite D call. The CDR3 sequence is 14 residues long. Trimming removed 1 base from V and 2 bases from J, with 9 bases in between. Germline assignment: CDR1 MGHDK and CDR2 SYGVNS. The CDR3: CASSEWSDTYEQYF. The DNA for the CDR3 is TGTGCCAGCAGTGAATGGAGCGACACCTACGAGCAGTACTTC.

The CDR3 here is CASIEVTLLRGYTF. The CDR3 region has the DNA TGTGCCAGCATCGAGGTAACCCTTCTTCGGGGCTACACCTTC. The rearrangement uses TRBV7-9 and TRBJ1-2, with D unclear. This CDR3 spans 14 amino acids. Germline V gene sequence: CDR1 SEHNR, CDR2 FQNEAQ (reference sequence). Trimming shortened V by 7 bases and J by 8 bases, and 20 bases separated the two germline ends.

V is TRBV19 and J is TRBJ2-1, with 8 bases identical to TRBD1. CDR1 and CDR2 from the germline V gene are LNHDA and SQIVND (reference sequence). V lost 4 bases to trimming and J lost 3 bases; unmatched junction nucleotides: 8. The CDR3 runs to 16 residues. The CDR3 region has the DNA TGTGCCAGTAGTAGGATCGGGACAGGCGACTACAATGAGCAGTTCTTC. It translates to CASSRIGTGDYNEQFF.

About this clone itself: The identical CDR3 is also encoded by other nucleotide sequences in the sample. The chain employs TRBV5-1 and TRBJ2-5; D not resolved. The germline CDR1 and CDR2 sequences are SGHRS and YFSETQ. The CDR3 has 14 amino acids. Trimming left V 0 bases short and J 1 base short, with 7 bases between. For the CDR3, the DNA is TGCGCCAGCAGCTTGGAAAGGCCCCAAGAGACCCAGTACTTC. Its protein is CASSLERPQETQYF.

The genes are TRBV29-1 and TRBJ2-5, with a possible D match to TRBD1 (5 bases). V shed 7 bases and J shed 2 bases, with 11 bases lying between them. The CDR3 sequence is 12 residues long. Germline CDR1 reads SQVTM; CDR2 reads ANQGSEA. CDR3 region: CSGIGVQETQYF. The CDR3 region has the DNA TGCAGCGGGATAGGGGTACAAGAGACCCAGTACTTC.

V usage is TRBV5-4 and J usage is TRBJ2-7; 9 bases are a match to TRBD2. V trimming: 0 bases; J trimming: 6 bases; junction bases outside the gene matches: 7. Per the germline V gene, CDR1 is SGHNT and CDR2 is YYREEE (reference sequence). The CDR3 covers 15 residues. The CDR3 DNA follows: TGTGCCAGCAGCTTGGTTGTTAGCGGGAGAGGCGAGCAGTACTTC. This codes for CASSLVVSGRGEQYF.

The chain combines TRBV10-3 with TRBJ2-3, with no clear D. The CDR3 is 12 residues long. CDR1 is ENHRY, CDR2 SYGVKD, per germline. V dropped 3 bases and J dropped 7 bases, with 8 bases sitting between them. CDR3 DNA: TGTGCCATCAGTGACCGGCAGAATACGCAGTATTTT. Protein: CAISDRQNTQYF.

The J gene is TRBJ2-1, the V gene TRBV5-4; D is perhaps TRBD2 (6 bases). Trimming left V 3 bases short and J 8 bases short, with 9 bases between. Per germline, CDR1 SGHNT and CDR2 YYREEE (reference sequence). The CDR3 covers 12 residues. CDR3 nucleotide sequence: TGTGCCAGCAGCTCCGGGAGATATGAGCAGTTCTTC. This gives the protein CASSSGRYEQFF.

V usage is TRBV2 and J usage is TRBJ2-1; D perhaps matches TRBD1 (6 bases). V dropped 7 bases and J dropped 0 bases, with 13 bases sitting between them. CDR3 length: 15 amino acids. Germline V gives CDR1 SNHLY, CDR2 FYNNEI. CDR3 residues: CASMGAANSYNEQFF. The CDR3 bases are TGTGCCAGCATGGGGGCGGCAAACTCCTACAATGAGCAGTTCTTC.

This chain connects TRBV5-1 to TRBJ2-3, with D perhaps TRBD1 or TRBD2 (6 bases each). V was clipped by 0 bases and J by 6 bases, with 14 bases between them. The CDR3 extends over 15 amino acids. The germline CDR1 and CDR2 sequences are SGHRS and YFSETQ. The CDR3: CASSLVGGSPDTQYF. The DNA of the CDR3 is TGCGCCAGCAGCTTGGTAGGGGGGAGTCCCGATACGCAGTATTTT.

This rearrangement joins TRBV5-6 to TRBJ1-5; weak D call: TRBD1 (6 bases). The germline gives CDR1 SGHDT, CDR2 YYEEEE. The V gene lost 3 bases and the J gene lost 0 bases, with 13 bases spanning the gap. This CDR3 comprises 16 residues. The CDR3 coding sequence is TGTGCCAGCAGCTCGTGGGGGCTCCCTAGCAATCAGCCCCAGCATTTT. Encoded protein: CASSSWGLPSNQPQHF.

The chain carries TRBV5-1 and TRBJ2-7; TRBD1 matches 8 bases. After removal of 2 bases from V and 6 bases from J, the junction contained 10 bases not matched to a gene. CDR3 length: 15 residues. The germline V gene has CDR1 SGHRS and CDR2 YFSETQ. CDR3 in amino acids: CASSFRGQEGGEQYF. The CDR3 DNA reads as TGCGCCAGCAGCTTCCGGGGACAGGAAGGGGGCGAGCAGTACTTC. The variable domain in full, with the rest retrieved from reference TRBV5-1 and TRBJ2-7, is KAGVTQTPRYLIKTRGQQVTLSCSPISGHRSVSWYQQTPGQGLQFLFEYFSETQRNKGNFPGRFSGRQFSNSRSEMNVSTLELGDSALYLCASSFRGQEGGEQYFGPGTRLTVT.

The chain is built from TRBV5-5 and TRBJ2-1; tentative D call: TRBD2 (5 bases). V dropped 3 bases and J dropped 6 bases, with 10 bases sitting between them. CDR1 SGHKS and CDR2 YYEKEE come from the germline V gene (reference sequence). The CDR3 length is 13 residues. The CDR3 is CASSSDWLNEQFF. The CDR3 DNA reads as TGTGCCAGCAGCTCGGACTGGCTCAATGAGCAGTTCTTC.

This sequence joins TRBV20-1 and TRBJ2-6; D not certain. Germline loops: CDR1 DFQATT, CDR2 SNEGSKA (reference sequence). V lost 6 bases and J lost 4, with 4 bases in between. CDR3 size: 11 residues. CDR3 nucleotide sequence: TGCAGTGCCTGGGGGGCCAACGTCCTGACTTTC. Its protein is CSAWGANVLTF.

On this clone: Other DNA sequences in this specimen translate into the identical CDR3. V and J are TRBV18 and TRBJ2-7, with 7 bases aligning to TRBD1. Germline trimming cut 1 base from V and 2 bases from J; bases unmatched to any gene: 2. The V gene's germline CDR1 is KGHSH and CDR2 LQKENI. The CDR3 length is 14 residues. CDR3 nucleotides: TGTGCCAGCTCACCACGGCAGGGGGCCTACGAGCAGTACTTC. Translating it yields CASSPRQGAYEQYF.

This clone was seen only once. The V gene is TRBV28, the J gene TRBJ2-5, with 10 bases matching TRBD1. V was clipped by 3 bases and J by 5 bases; unmatched bases: 9. CDR1 is MDHEN and CDR2 is SYDVKM in the germline V gene. The CDR3 consists of 16 residues. CDR3 in amino acids: CASSLGTGVKLETQYF. The CDR3 DNA reads TGTGCCAGCAGTTTGGGGACAGGGGTGAAATTGGAGACCCAGTACTTC.

The genes are TRBV4-1 and TRBJ2-7, with 9 nucleotides matching TRBD2. The V segment lost 5 bases and the J segment 1 base; nucleotides outside the gene matches: 9. From germline, CDR1 is MGHRA and CDR2 YSYEKL. The CDR3 sequence is 16 residues long. Here the CDR3 DNA reads TGCGCCAGCAGCAACCGACTAGCGGAGTCTTCCTACGAGCAGTACTTC. Translated: CASSNRLAESSYEQYF.

CDR3 DNA sequence: TGTGCCAGTGCATTCGGCGGGAGTTACAATGAGCAGTTCTTC. The encoded protein is CASAFGGSYNEQFF. The V gene is TRBV11-2, the J gene TRBJ2-1; 7 bases are a match to TRBD2. The CDR3 runs to 14 residues. V was pared by 9 bases and J by 4 bases, with 9 bases of the junction left unmatched. Germline assignment: CDR1 SGHAT and CDR2 FQNNGV. Combining the CDR3 with reference TRBV11-2 and TRBJ2-1 gives the whole variable domain EAGVAQSPRYKIIEKRQSVAFWCNPISGHATLYWYQQILGQGPKLLIQFQNNGVVDDSQLPKDRFSAERLKGVDSTLKIQPAKLEDSAVYLCASAFGGSYNEQFFGPGTRLTVL.

The chain employs TRBV7-2 and TRBJ2-3; 7 bases are shared with TRBD2. The CDR3 is 15 amino acids. Losses at the gene ends were 3 bases for V and 3 bases for J; bases not matched to a gene: 6. Germline assignment: CDR1 SGHTA and CDR2 FQGNSA. The CDR3 nucleotides read TGTGCCAGCAGCTTGGGCGGGAGTAGAACAGATACGCAGTATTTT. Protein sequence: CASSLGGSRTDTQYF.

The V and J genes are TRBV2 and TRBJ1-2; D unclear. The CDR3 is made up of 12 amino acids. The ends were cut back, 4 bases at V and 8 bases at J, with 11 bases in the middle. Germline V gene lookup returns CDR1 SNHLY and CDR2 FYNNEI. CDR3 in amino acids: CASSVLRQGYTF. The CDR3 nucleotides are TGTGCCAGCAGTGTTCTCAGGCAGGGCTACACCTTC.